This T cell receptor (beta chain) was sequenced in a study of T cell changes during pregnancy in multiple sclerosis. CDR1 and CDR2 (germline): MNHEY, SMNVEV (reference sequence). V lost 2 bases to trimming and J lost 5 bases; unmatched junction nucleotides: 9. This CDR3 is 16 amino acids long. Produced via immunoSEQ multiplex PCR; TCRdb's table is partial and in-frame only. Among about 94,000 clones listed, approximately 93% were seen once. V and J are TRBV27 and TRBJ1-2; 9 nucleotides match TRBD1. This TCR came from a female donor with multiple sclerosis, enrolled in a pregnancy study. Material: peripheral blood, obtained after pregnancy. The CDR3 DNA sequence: TGTGCCAGCAGTTTAAAGGGGACAGGGCCTTATTATGGCTACACCTTC. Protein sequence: CASSLKGTGPYYGYTF.